This T cell receptor (beta chain) appears in the sequencing data of a study of blood T cell repertoires in COVID-19. This CDR3 has 14 amino acids. V was clipped by 0 bases and J by 5 bases, with 11 bases between them. Germline V lookup: CDR1 SGDLS, CDR2 YYNGEE. The protocol was immunoSEQ multiplex PCR, while the TCRdb copy is restricted to in-frame clones and leaves out a portion. This sample has about 220,000 clones, with 84% found just once. This clone occurred once. This sequence was found in a middle-aged woman who had recovered from COVID-19. Sequenced input: PBMCs or T cells enriched from blood (not recorded which). The chain carries TRBV9 and TRBJ1-1, with D hard to call. This CDR3 is CASSVATEGTEAFF. CDR3 coding DNA: TGTGCCAGCAGCGTAGCTACGGAGGGAACTGAAGCTTTCTTT.